This T cell receptor (beta chain) was identified during a study of shared clonotypes between healthy human individuals. The germline V and J ends were trimmed by 0 bases and 4 bases, with 14 bases remaining between them. Germline loops: CDR1 SGHRS, CDR2 YFSETQ. The CDR3 runs 16 residues. CD4+ cell separation produced CD45RA+ naive and CD45RA-negative memory subsets. Libraries were prepared by immunoSEQ multiplex PCR; TCRdb keeps only in-frame clonotypes and omits some of them. Of 2 million to 2.5 million clones in the sample, more than 80% were seen once. The sequence was obtained from a man younger than 35 in good health. Some clones in this sample may be carry-over from other donors' samples. This rearrangement joins TRBV5-1 to TRBJ2-1; D is possibly TRBD1 (6 bases). Sequenced material: naive CD4+ T cells from PBMCs. Noted subset: CD45RA+ positively selected. CDR3 DNA sequence: TGCGCCAGCAGCTTGGGCAGGGGTGGGGGATACAATGAGCAGTTCTTC. It encodes CASSLGRGGGYNEQFF.